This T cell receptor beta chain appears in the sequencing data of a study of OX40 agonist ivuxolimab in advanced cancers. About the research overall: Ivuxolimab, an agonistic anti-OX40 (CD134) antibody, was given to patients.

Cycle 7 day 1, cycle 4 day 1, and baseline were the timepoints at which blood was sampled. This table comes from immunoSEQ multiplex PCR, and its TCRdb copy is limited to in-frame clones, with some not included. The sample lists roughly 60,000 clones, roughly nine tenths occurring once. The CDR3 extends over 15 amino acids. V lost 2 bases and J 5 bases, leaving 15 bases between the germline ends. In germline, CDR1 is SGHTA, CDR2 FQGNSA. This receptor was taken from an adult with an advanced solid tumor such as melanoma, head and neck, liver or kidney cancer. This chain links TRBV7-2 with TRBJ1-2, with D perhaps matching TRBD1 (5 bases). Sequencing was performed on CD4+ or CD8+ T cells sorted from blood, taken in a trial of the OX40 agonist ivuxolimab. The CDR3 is CASSLTSGGTYGYTF. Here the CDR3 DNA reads TGTGCCAGCAGCTTAACCAGCGGGGGAACTTATGGCTACACCTTC.